A selection of T cell receptor beta chains follows, all from one sample in a study of T cell changes during pregnancy in multiple sclerosis. The table came from immunoSEQ multiplex PCR; TCRdb's copy has only in-frame clones and leaves some out. Of some 100,000 clones listed, around 92% are singletons. The sample was peripheral blood, taken in the second trimester of pregnancy. Receptors originate from a female donor with multiple sclerosis, enrolled in a pregnancy study. The CDR3 runs from the conserved cysteine through the conserved F or W. The D gene is left open where the match is weak. Only part of the rows carry a size: once, few, many, or a class if the clone is expanded.

CDR3nt: TGCGCCAGCAGCTTGGAACAGGGAACCTACGAGCAGTACTTC
CDR3aa: CASSLEQGTYEQYF
d_gene: NA
j_gene: TRBJ2-7
abundance: NA
v_gene: TRBV5-1

CDR3nt: TGCGCCAGCGCACTAGCGGGAGTGGACACCGGGGAGCTGTTTTTT
CDR3aa: CASALAGVDTGELFF
d_gene: TRBD2
j_gene: TRBJ2-2
abundance: once
v_gene: TRBV10-1

CDR3nt: TGCGCCAGCAGCTTGCAGGGTCCTAACACTGAAGCTTTCTTT
CDR3aa: CASSLQGPNTEAFF
d_gene: NA
j_gene: TRBJ1-1
abundance: NA
v_gene: TRBV5-1

CDR3nt: TGTGCCAGTAGTACGGGTCGGGACAATGAGCAGTTCTTC
CDR3aa: CASSTGRDNEQFF
d_gene: NA
j_gene: TRBJ2-1
abundance: few
v_gene: TRBV19

CDR3nt: TGCGCCAGCAGCTTATTGGGACAGGGAGGTCCCCCTGGAAACACCATATATTTT
CDR3aa: CASSLLGQGGPPGNTIYF
d_gene: TRBD1
j_gene: TRBJ1-3
abundance: NA
v_gene: TRBV5-1

CDR3nt: TGTGCCAGCAAACGTAACGGGGGGTCCGACACCGGGGAGCTGTTTTTT
CDR3aa: CASKRNGGSDTGELFF
d_gene: TRBD2
j_gene: TRBJ2-2
abundance: NA
v_gene: TRBV27

CDR3nt: TGTGCCAGCGGGACTAGTACCGAGCAGTACTTC
CDR3aa: CASGTSTEQYF
d_gene: TRBD2
j_gene: TRBJ2-7
abundance: once
v_gene: TRBV6-6

CDR3nt: TGTGCCAGCAGCTTGCCCGGGACTAGCTCCGATGAGCAGTTCTTC
CDR3aa: CASSLPGTSSDEQFF
d_gene: TRBD2
j_gene: TRBJ2-1
abundance: once
v_gene: TRBV5-4

CDR3nt: TGTGCCAGCAGCTTAAGGTCGCTAGCGGGAAGTGGGCTGTTTTTT
CDR3aa: CASSLRSLAGSGLFF
d_gene: TRBD2
j_gene: TRBJ2-2
abundance: NA
v_gene: TRBV7-2

CDR3nt: TGTGCCAGCAGCTTAGACTTCAAACCGAACAATGAGCAGTTCTTC
CDR3aa: CASSLDFKPNNEQFF
d_gene: NA
j_gene: TRBJ2-1
abundance: NA
v_gene: TRBV7-2

CDR3nt: TGTGCCAGCAGTTTAATTGGCGGGGGGGCCACAGATACGCAGTATTTT
CDR3aa: CASSLIGGGATDTQYF
d_gene: TRBD2
j_gene: TRBJ2-3
abundance: NA
v_gene: TRBV28

CDR3nt: TGCGCCAGCAGCGATGGACTAGGGGACTACGAGCAGTACTTC
CDR3aa: CASSDGLGDYEQYF
d_gene: TRBD2
j_gene: TRBJ2-7
abundance: NA
v_gene: TRBV5-1

CDR3nt: TGTGCCAGCACCGAGGGGACAGGACCCTACGAGCAGTACTTC
CDR3aa: CASTEGTGPYEQYF
d_gene: TRBD1
j_gene: TRBJ2-7
abundance: NA
v_gene: TRBV6-6

CDR3nt: TGTGCCAGCAATACTAGTCCCGGGGAGCTGTTTTTT
CDR3aa: CASNTSPGELFF
d_gene: NA
j_gene: TRBJ2-2
abundance: NA
v_gene: TRBV6-6

CDR3nt: TGTGCCAGCAGTCCAGACAGGGGAGCAGATACGCAGTATTTT
CDR3aa: CASSPDRGADTQYF
d_gene: TRBD1
j_gene: TRBJ2-3
abundance: NA
v_gene: TRBV28

CDR3nt: TGTGCCATCAGTGAGTCGACTAGCGGGACCTACAATGAGCAGTTCTTC
CDR3aa: CAISESTSGTYNEQFF
d_gene: TRBD2
j_gene: TRBJ2-1
abundance: NA
v_gene: TRBV10-3

CDR3nt: TGTGCCATCAGTGAGTCGAGAGGGTCCCCGCGGGAGTCCTACGAGCAGTACTTC
CDR3aa: CAISESRGSPRESYEQYF
d_gene: TRBD2
j_gene: TRBJ2-7
abundance: NA
v_gene: TRBV10-3

CDR3nt: TGCAGCGTTGTAGCCCCAGGGGGCCTGGGGGGGAACTATGGCTACACCTTC
CDR3aa: CSVVAPGGLGGNYGYTF
d_gene: TRBD1
j_gene: TRBJ1-2
abundance: once
v_gene: TRBV29-1

CDR3nt: TGTGCCAGCAGCTTAGACGGGAGCTCCTACAATGAGCAGTTCTTC
CDR3aa: CASSLDGSSYNEQFF
d_gene: NA
j_gene: TRBJ2-1
abundance: NA
v_gene: TRBV7-6

CDR3nt: TGTGCCAGCTCAAAAAGCGCGATCTCCTACGAGCAGTACTTC
CDR3aa: CASSKSAISYEQYF
d_gene: NA
j_gene: TRBJ2-7
abundance: once
v_gene: TRBV19

CDR3nt: TGTGCCAGCAGTTTGGCGGGAGGGCTTGGGAGCGGGGAGCTGTTTTTT
CDR3aa: CASSLAGGLGSGELFF
d_gene: TRBD2
j_gene: TRBJ2-2
abundance: NA
v_gene: TRBV6-5

CDR3nt: TGTGCCAGCAGTATACCCGGGGGGTCCGGGGCCAACGTCCTGACTTTC
CDR3aa: CASSIPGGSGANVLTF
d_gene: TRBD2
j_gene: TRBJ2-6
abundance: NA
v_gene: TRBV6-6

CDR3nt: TGTGCCTGGAGAGGAGAGGGGGCGCTGCCCGGGGAGCTGTTTTTT
CDR3aa: CAWRGEGALPGELFF
d_gene: TRBD1
j_gene: TRBJ2-2
abundance: few
v_gene: TRBV30

CDR3nt: TGTGCCAGCAGGGGCTATGGGACTGAAGCTTTCTTT
CDR3aa: CASRGYGTEAFF
d_gene: NA
j_gene: TRBJ1-1
abundance: NA
v_gene: TRBV6-5

CDR3nt: TGTGCCAGCAGCCGGGACAGGTTCACTGAAGCTTTCTTT
CDR3aa: CASSRDRFTEAFF
d_gene: TRBD1
j_gene: TRBJ1-1
abundance: NA
v_gene: TRBV5-4

CDR3nt: TGTGCCAGCAGTGAAGCGCTGAGGGACAGGGCTTATAGCAATCAGCCCCAGCATTTT
CDR3aa: CASSEALRDRAYSNQPQHF
d_gene: TRBD1
j_gene: TRBJ1-5
abundance: few
v_gene: TRBV2

CDR3nt: TGTGCCACCAAGGGACAGTCCTACACTGAAGCTTTCTTT
CDR3aa: CATKGQSYTEAFF
d_gene: TRBD1
j_gene: TRBJ1-1
abundance: NA
v_gene: TRBV19

CDR3nt: TGTGCCAGCAGTGAGGAGGATACGCAGTATTTT
CDR3aa: CASSEEDTQYF
d_gene: NA
j_gene: TRBJ2-3
abundance: NA
v_gene: TRBV27

CDR3nt: TGTGCCAGCAGTTCAGGGGGCTTAGGAAAGAACACTGAAGCTTTCTTT
CDR3aa: CASSSGGLGKNTEAFF
d_gene: TRBD1
j_gene: TRBJ1-1
abundance: NA
v_gene: TRBV27

CDR3nt: TGTGCCAGCAGTGAAGGGCCGAACAATCAGCCCCAGCATTTT
CDR3aa: CASSEGPNNQPQHF
d_gene: NA
j_gene: TRBJ1-5
abundance: NA
v_gene: TRBV6-1

CDR3nt: TGTGCCAGCAGCCAACCAGGGACAGGGGGCTCGGAGCAGTACTTC
CDR3aa: CASSQPGTGGSEQYF
d_gene: TRBD1
j_gene: TRBJ2-7
abundance: NA
v_gene: TRBV28

CDR3nt: TGTGCCTGGAGGGGACTAGCGGGAGCCAAAAACATTCAGTACTTC
CDR3aa: CAWRGLAGAKNIQYF
d_gene: TRBD2
j_gene: TRBJ2-4
abundance: NA
v_gene: TRBV30

CDR3nt: TGTGCCAGCAGCTCGAGTGGAAGGGGCAATGAGCAGTTCTTC
CDR3aa: CASSSSGRGNEQFF
d_gene: NA
j_gene: TRBJ2-1
abundance: NA
v_gene: TRBV7-8

CDR3nt: TGTGCCAGTAGTATAGGGGAGCGGCAAGAGACCCAGTACTTC
CDR3aa: CASSIGERQETQYF
d_gene: NA
j_gene: TRBJ2-5
abundance: NA
v_gene: TRBV19

CDR3nt: TGTGCCAGCAGTTACGATTGGACAGGGGGAAACTATGGCTACACCTTC
CDR3aa: CASSYDWTGGNYGYTF
d_gene: TRBD1
j_gene: TRBJ1-2
abundance: NA
v_gene: TRBV6-5

CDR3nt: TGTGCCAGCAGCGAGCCCCTAGACTACGAGCAGTACTTC
CDR3aa: CASSEPLDYEQYF
d_gene: NA
j_gene: TRBJ2-7
abundance: NA
v_gene: TRBV9

CDR3nt: TGTGCCAGCAGCTTTGAACATGCCCTCCTTTTC
CDR3aa: CASSFEHALLF
d_gene: NA
j_gene: TRBJ1-2
abundance: NA
v_gene: TRBV5-8

CDR3nt: TGTGCCAGTAGTATAGTAGGTAGCGGCGAGCAGTTCTTC
CDR3aa: CASSIVGSGEQFF
d_gene: NA
j_gene: TRBJ2-1
abundance: NA
v_gene: TRBV19

CDR3nt: TGTGCCAGCGATGATAGCGGGAGGGCCGGCTACGAGCAGTACTTC
CDR3aa: CASDDSGRAGYEQYF
d_gene: TRBD2
j_gene: TRBJ2-7
abundance: NA
v_gene: TRBV2